The 14 T cell receptor beta chains below come from one sample, sequenced in a study of response to subunit inactivated influenza vaccine. Using its own MiXCR run on the RT-PCR reads, TCRdb lists one record per CDR3 protein. The table lists 530,000 or so distinct CDR3 sequences, about 11% of them singletons, with 9.5% to 13% in the top ten. The material was PBMCs from blood, obtained on the day of vaccination. The receptors were gathered from a man aged 50 or older who received an inactivated influenza vaccine.

The sample holds a few counts of this clonotype. Here the CDR3 reads CASSVSLAGAGDEQFF. The CDR3 coding sequence is TGTGCCAGCAGCGTTAGTTTAGCGGGAGCGGGGGATGAGCAGTTCTTC. V and J are TRBV9 and TRBJ2-1, with 9 bases lining up with TRBD2. This CDR3 is 16 amino acids long. Germline values: CDR1 SGDLS, CDR2 YYNGEE. J was trimmed by 8 bases and V by 2 bases; bases with no gene match: 11.

The chain is built from TRBV5-4 and TRBJ2-7, with TRBD1 identical over 9 bases. Unmatched junction bases numbered 6, after V lost 3 bases and J lost 5 bases. Germline values: CDR1 SGHNT, CDR2 YYREEE (reference sequence). This CDR3 has 14 residues. The chain's CDR3 is CASSSTGGKNEQYF. In DNA, the CDR3 is TGTGCCAGCAGCTCAACAGGGGGCAAGAACGAGCAGTACTTC.

This clonotype was seen at least ten times. The V call is TRBV7-9, the J call TRBJ2-3; D is unclear. This CDR3 has 14 amino acids. V lost 6 bases to trimming and J lost 0 bases, with 10 bases between them. Germline CDR1 reads SEHNR; CDR2 reads FQNEAQ (reference sequence). The CDR3 region has the DNA TGTGCCAGCAGTTTGGTAGGGAGCACAGATACGCAGTATTTT. This translates into CASSLVGSTDTQYF.

The gene calls are TRBV5-1 and TRBJ2-2; 9 positions agree with TRBD2. This CDR3 is 18 amino acids long. The ends lost 0 bases at V and 1 base at J; junction bases unmatched: 7. Per germline, CDR1 SGHRS and CDR2 YFSETQ. The CDR3 DNA sequence: TGCGCCAGCAGCTTGGGAGGTAGCGGGAGTTTGAACACCGGGGAGCTGTTTTTT. Translating gives CASSLGGSGSLNTGELFF.

This clonotype was seen a few times. The chain uses TRBV9 and TRBJ2-1; D gene unclear. This CDR3 has 15 residues. The germline V gene encodes CDR1 SGDLS and CDR2 YYNGEE. Trimming pared 4 bases from V and 7 bases from J, leaving 18 bases between. This CDR3 reads CASSLGRPELNEQFF. Written as DNA, the CDR3 is TGTGCCAGCAGCTTGGGTCGACCTGAGCTAAATGAGCAGTTCTTC.

In its sample, this clonotype was seen many times. This chain connects TRBV6-5 to TRBJ2-4, with a weak D call TRBD1 (6 bases). The CDR3 sequence is 12 residues long. Germline assignment: CDR1 MNHEY and CDR2 SVGAGI. The V end lost 10 bases, the J end lost 8 bases, and 15 bases lay between the germline ends. The CDR3 DNA follows: TGTGCCACCGGGACGGCAGGGGACATTCAGTACTTC. Translation: CATGTAGDIQYF.

This clonotype was seen ten or more times. The chain recombines TRBV6-2 or TRBV6-3 with TRBJ2-1, with 11 bases that match TRBD1. Losses at the gene ends were 8 bases for V and 9 bases for J; bases not matched to a gene: 12. Germline lookup yields CDR1 MNHEY and CDR2 SVGEGT. This CDR3 is built from 15 residues. The CDR3 DNA sequence: TGTGCCAGCCGACGCTACGGACAGGGGGCGCGTGAGCAGTTCTTC. The encoded protein is CASRRYGQGAREQFF.

The chain has TRBV29-1 and TRBJ2-3, with D possibly matching TRBD1 (6 bases). The length of the CDR3 is 16 residues. The germline V and J ends were trimmed by 7 bases and 4 bases, with 24 bases remaining between them. CDR1 is SQVTM and CDR2 is ANQGSEA in the germline V gene. This chain's CDR3 is CSAPGLGGVGADTQYF. The CDR3 region has the DNA TGCAGCGCCCCTGGGCTAGGGGGTGTAGGGGCAGATACGCAGTATTTT.

This rearrangement joins TRBV5-1 to TRBJ2-1, with 8 positions matching TRBD2. Germline CDR1 SGHRS, CDR2 YFSETQ. The trim removed 3 bases at V and 8 bases at J, leaving 10 bases unmatched. The CDR3 length is 15 residues. CDR3: CASSSRGGRGDEQFF. The CDR3 bases are TGCGCCAGCAGCTCCCGGGGGGGCAGGGGCGATGAGCAGTTCTTC.

As for this clonotype: A read error may be the cause here, since a much bigger clone is one base away. The chain recombines TRBV5-5 with TRBJ2-3; no clear D. The germline V gene encodes CDR1 SGHKS and CDR2 YYEKEE (reference sequence). V lost 2 bases and J 2 bases, leaving 6 bases between the germline ends. This CDR3 is built from 13 residues. CDR3 in amino acids: CASSLGFTDTQYF. CDR3 DNA sequence: TGTGCCAGCAGCTTAGGTTTCACAGATACGCAGTATTTT.

This chain joins TRBV18 and TRBJ2-7; TRBD1 matches at 7 bases. The germline V gene encodes CDR1 KGHSH and CDR2 LQKENI. Trimming cost V 2 bases and J 5 bases; bases outside gene matches: 9. The CDR3 is 15 residues long. The chain's CDR3 is CASSPRGRPFNEQYF. For the CDR3, the DNA is TGTGCCAGCTCACCAAGGGGGCGACCTTTCAACGAGCAGTACTTC.

This clonotype was seen at least ten times. The chain is built from TRBV12-3 or TRBV12-4 and TRBJ1-2; TRBD1 matches at 7 bases. This CDR3 spans 14 amino acids. The V segment lost 3 bases and the J segment 4 bases; nucleotides outside the gene matches: 5. The CDR3 loop is CASSLRGLGYGYTF. CDR3 DNA: TGTGCCAGCAGTTTGAGGGGGCTAGGCTATGGCTACACCTTC.

The V and J genes are TRBV3-1 and TRBJ2-5; D might be TRBD2 (6 bases). Germline CDR1 is LGHDT and CDR2 is YNNKEL (reference sequence). Trimming removed 4 bases at V and 5 bases at J, with 20 bases between. The CDR3 consists of 16 residues. CDR3 sequence (DNA): TGTGCCAGCAGCCCACCCCAGGGACTGCCCGGCGAGACCCAGTACTTC. It translates to CASSPPQGLPGETQYF.

The chain joins TRBV11-2 to TRBJ1-1; D is ambiguous. Trimming took off 2 bases at V and 6 bases at J, with 10 bases between the two ends. The germline gives CDR1 SGHAT, CDR2 FQNNGV. The CDR3 sequence is 13 residues long. For the CDR3, the DNA is TGTGCCAGCAGCTTAACGGGGTTCGCTGAAGCTTTCTTT. Its translation: CASSLTGFAEAFF.